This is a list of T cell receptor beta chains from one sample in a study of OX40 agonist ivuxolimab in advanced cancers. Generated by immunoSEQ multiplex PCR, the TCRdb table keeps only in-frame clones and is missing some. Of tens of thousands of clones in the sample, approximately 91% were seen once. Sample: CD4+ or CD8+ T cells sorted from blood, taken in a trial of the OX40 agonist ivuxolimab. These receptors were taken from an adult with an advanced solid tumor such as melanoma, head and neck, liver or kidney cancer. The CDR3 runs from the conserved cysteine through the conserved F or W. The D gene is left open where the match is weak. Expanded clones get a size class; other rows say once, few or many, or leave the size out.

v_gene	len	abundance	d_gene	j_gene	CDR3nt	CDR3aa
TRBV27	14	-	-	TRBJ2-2	TGTGCCAGCAGTTTGGGGGCGGTAGCCGGGGAGCTGTTTTTT	CASSLGAVAGELFF
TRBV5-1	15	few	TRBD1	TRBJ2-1	TGCGCCAGCAGCTTGGGGACAGGGGATATCAATGAGCAGTTCTTC	CASSLGTGDINEQFF
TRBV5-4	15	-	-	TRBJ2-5	TGTGCCAGCAGCTTGGCCCTTGGCGGGAAGGATGAGCAGTACTTC	CASSLALGGKDEQYF
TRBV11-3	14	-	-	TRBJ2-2	TGTGCCAGCAGTATTTCAGGGAACACCGGGGAGCTGTTTTTT	CASSISGNTGELFF
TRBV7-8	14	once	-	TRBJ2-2	TGTGCCAGCAGCTTAACAGGAGACACCGGGGAGCTGTTTTTT	CASSLTGDTGELFF
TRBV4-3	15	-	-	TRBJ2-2	TGCGCCAGCAGCCAAGATTTCGGCAACCTCGGGGAGCTGTTTTTT	CASSQDFGNLGELFF
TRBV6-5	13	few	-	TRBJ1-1	TGTGCCAGCAGCTACGGTGAGAACACTGAAGCTTTCTTT	CASSYGENTEAFF
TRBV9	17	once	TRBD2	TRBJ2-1	TGTGCCAGCAGCGCCCCACGTAGTAGCGGGAATTACAATGAGCAGTTCTTC	CASSAPRSSGNYNEQFF
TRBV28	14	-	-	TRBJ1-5	TGTGCCAGCAGTCCCCCGGTAAGCAATCAGCCCCAGCATTTT	CASSPPVSNQPQHF
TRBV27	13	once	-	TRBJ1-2	TGTGCCAGCAGTTTGAACAGTAACTATGGCTACACCTTC	CASSLNSNYGYTF
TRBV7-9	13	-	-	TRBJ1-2	TGTGCCAGCAGCCCCCGCCAGGGTTATGGCTACACCTTC	CASSPRQGYGYTF
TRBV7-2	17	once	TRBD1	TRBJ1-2	TGTGCCAGCAGCTCACTTTGGGTATCCGGGACAGAAGAGGGCTACACCTTC	CASSSLWVSGTEEGYTF
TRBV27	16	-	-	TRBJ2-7	TGTGCCAGCAGCCAATCGTGGGCAGGGAGGTACCACGAGCAGTACTTC	CASSQSWAGRYHEQYF
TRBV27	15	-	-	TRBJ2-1	TGTGCCAGCAGCTACGACAAGAGCTCCTACAATGAGCAGTTCTTC	CASSYDKSSYNEQFF
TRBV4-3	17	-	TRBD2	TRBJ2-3	TGCGCCAGCAGCCAAGATTTTCGGCTAGCGGGAGGGAGTACGCAGTATTTT	CASSQDFRLAGGSTQYF
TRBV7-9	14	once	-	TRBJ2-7	TGTGCCAGCAGCTTACCGGACAATGCCTACGAGCAGTACTTC	CASSLPDNAYEQYF
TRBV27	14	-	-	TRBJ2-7	TGTGCCAGCAGTTTATCGGCATCTCTCTACGAGCAGTACTTC	CASSLSASLYEQYF
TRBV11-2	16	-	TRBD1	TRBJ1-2	TGTGCCAGCAGCGAGACCACGGGACAGGTGATCTATGGCTACACCTTC	CASSETTGQVIYGYTF
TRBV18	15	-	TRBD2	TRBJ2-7	TGTGCCAGCTCACCCGGGACTAGCGGAACCTACGAGCAGTACTTC	CASSPGTSGTYEQYF
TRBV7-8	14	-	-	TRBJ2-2	TGTGCCAGCAGCTTAGCGCTTAACACCGGGGAGCTGTTTTTT	CASSLALNTGELFF
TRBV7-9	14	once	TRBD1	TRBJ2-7	TGTGCCAGCAATGGACAGGCGCAAACCTACGAGCAGTACTTC	CASNGQAQTYEQYF
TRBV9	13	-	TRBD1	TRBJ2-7	TGTGCCAGCAGCGTACAGGGGGCTGACGAGCAGTACTTC	CASSVQGADEQYF
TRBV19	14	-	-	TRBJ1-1	TGTGCCAGTAGTAGCCGACCGCTGAACACTGAAGCTTTCTTT	CASSSRPLNTEAFF
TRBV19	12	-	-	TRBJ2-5	TGTGCCTCGGGGGACGGACAAGAGACCCAGTACTTC	CASGDGQETQYF
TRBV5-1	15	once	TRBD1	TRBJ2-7	TGCGCCAGCAGCCTCCGACAGGGGGCTTTGGACGAGCAGTACTTC	CASSLRQGALDEQYF
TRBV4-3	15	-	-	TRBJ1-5	TGCGCCAGCAGCCAAGATGCAGGGGACAATCAGCCCCAGCATTTT	CASSQDAGDNQPQHF
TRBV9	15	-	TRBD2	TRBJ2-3	TGTGCCAGCAGCGGCAGTAGCGGGATCCGGGATACGCAGTATTTT	CASSGSSGIRDTQYF
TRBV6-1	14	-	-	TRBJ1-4	TGTGCCAGCAGTGACTGGGAAACTAATGAAAAACTGTTTTTT	CASSDWETNEKLFF
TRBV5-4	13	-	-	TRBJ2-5	TGTGCCAGCAGCTTGGAAGGGCAAGAGACCCAGTACTTC	CASSLEGQETQYF
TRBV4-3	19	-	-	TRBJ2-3	TGCGCCAGCAGCCAAGATAGGACTATAGCGCACACACACGAGGATACGCAGTATTTT	CASSQDRTIAHTHEDTQYF